This TCR beta chain comes out of a study of T cell repertoires in cytomegalovirus infection. For the study at large: Recently identified HLA-C-restricted and well-studied HLA-B-restricted CMV epitopes were used. Matching HLA type and CMV infection were both indicated by public TCR beta signatures. Study results and limitations: Carriage of CMV together with the relevant HLA was identifiable through cumulative public TCR beta family frequency. CMV-specific TCR beta clonotypes restricted by HLA-C were the ones dominating the ex vivo response.

There are 18 residues in the CDR3. V lost 3 bases to trimming and J lost 7 bases, with 25 bases between them. Germline V CDR1 and CDR2: SEHNR, FQNEAQ (reference sequence). TCRdb processed the reads anew with MiXCR; each CDR3 protein has one entry. The repertoire includes 570,000 or so distinct CDR3 sequences, around 40% of them detected once, and 48% sits in the top ten. Notes on this clonotype: The antigen is undetermined.

This receptor was obtained from a human donor in good health (CMV status not recorded). Some clones in this sample may be carry-over from other donors' samples. The sample was cultured PBMCs, taken from culture after CMV antigen stimulation. The rearrangement uses TRBV7-9 and TRBJ2-1; D might be TRBD2 (6 bases). CDR3 sequence: CASSFGGAPIGMWNEQFF. CDR3 bases: TGTGCCAGCAGCTTTGGCGGGGCCCCCATTGGGATGTGGAATGAGCAGTTCTTC.